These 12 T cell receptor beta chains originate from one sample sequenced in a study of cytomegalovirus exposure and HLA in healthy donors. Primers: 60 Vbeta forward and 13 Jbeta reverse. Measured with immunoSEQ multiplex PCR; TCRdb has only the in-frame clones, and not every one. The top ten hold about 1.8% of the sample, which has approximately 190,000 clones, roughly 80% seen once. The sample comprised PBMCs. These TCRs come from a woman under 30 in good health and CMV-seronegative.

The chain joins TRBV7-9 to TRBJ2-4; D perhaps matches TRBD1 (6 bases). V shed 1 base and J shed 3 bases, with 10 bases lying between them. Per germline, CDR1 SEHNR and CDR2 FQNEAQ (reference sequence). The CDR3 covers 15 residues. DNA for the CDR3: TGTGCCAGCAGCTTAGTGGAAGGGGGCAAAAACATTCAGTACTTC. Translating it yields CASSLVEGGKNIQYF.

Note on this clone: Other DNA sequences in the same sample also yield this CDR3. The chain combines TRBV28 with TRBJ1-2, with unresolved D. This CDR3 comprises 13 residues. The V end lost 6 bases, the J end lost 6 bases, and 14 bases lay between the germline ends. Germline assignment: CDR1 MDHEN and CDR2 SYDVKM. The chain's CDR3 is CASSSLVEDGYTF. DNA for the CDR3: TGTGCCAGCAGCTCCCTTGTGGAGGATGGCTACACCTTC.

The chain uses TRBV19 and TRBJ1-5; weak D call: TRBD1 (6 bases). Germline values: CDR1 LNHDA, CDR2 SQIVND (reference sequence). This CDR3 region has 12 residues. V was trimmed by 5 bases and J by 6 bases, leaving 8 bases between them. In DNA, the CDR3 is TGTGCCAGTAGTGCACAGGGTCAGCCCCAGCATTTT. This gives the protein CASSAQGQPQHF. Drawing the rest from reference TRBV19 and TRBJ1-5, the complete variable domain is DGGITQSPKYLFRKEGQNVTLSCEQNLNHDAMYWYRQDPGQGLRLIYYSQIVNDFQKGDIAEGYSVSREKKESFPLTVTSAQKNPTAFYLCASSAQGQPQHFGDGTRLSIL.

The CDR3 loop reads CASSVEGDNYGYTF. The DNA of the CDR3 is TGTGCCAGCAGCGTAGAAGGGGATAACTATGGCTACACCTTC. The genes are TRBV9 and TRBJ1-2; maybe TRBD1 (5 bases). Trimming shortened V by 0 bases and J by 1 base, and 7 bases separated the two germline ends. This CDR3 is built from 14 residues. CDR1 is SGDLS, CDR2 YYNGEE, per germline.

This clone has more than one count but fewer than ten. CDR3 in DNA: TGTGCCAGCAGTGGCAGCCAAGAGACCCAGTACTTC. Translation: CASSGSQETQYF. This sequence joins TRBV2 and TRBJ2-5; D gene uncertain. The CDR3 spans 12 residues. Germline V lookup: CDR1 SNHLY, CDR2 FYNNEI. V shed 4 bases and J shed 1 base, with 4 bases lying between them. The full variable domain, with the rest looked up from reference TRBV2 and TRBJ2-5, is EPEVTQTPSHQVTQMGQEVILRCVPISNHLYFYWYRQILGQKVEFLVSFYNNEISEKSEIFDDQFSVERPDGSNFTLKIRSTKLEDSAMYFCASSGSQETQYFGPGTRLLVL.

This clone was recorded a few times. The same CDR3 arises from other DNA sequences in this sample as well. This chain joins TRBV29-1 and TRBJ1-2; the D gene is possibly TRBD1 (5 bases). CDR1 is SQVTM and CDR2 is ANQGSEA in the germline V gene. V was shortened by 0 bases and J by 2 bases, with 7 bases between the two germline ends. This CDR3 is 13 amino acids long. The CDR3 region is CSVEEAGNYGYTF. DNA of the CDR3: TGCAGCGTTGAAGAAGCAGGGAACTATGGCTACACCTTC.

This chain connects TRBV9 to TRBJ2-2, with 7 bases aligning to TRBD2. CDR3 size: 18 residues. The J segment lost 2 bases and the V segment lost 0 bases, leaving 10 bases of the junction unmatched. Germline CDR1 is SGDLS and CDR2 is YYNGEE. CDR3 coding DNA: TGTGCCAGCAGCGTAGCGGGGGGAGGGCTCGTTAACACCGGGGAGCTGTTTTTT. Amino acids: CASSVAGGGLVNTGELFF.

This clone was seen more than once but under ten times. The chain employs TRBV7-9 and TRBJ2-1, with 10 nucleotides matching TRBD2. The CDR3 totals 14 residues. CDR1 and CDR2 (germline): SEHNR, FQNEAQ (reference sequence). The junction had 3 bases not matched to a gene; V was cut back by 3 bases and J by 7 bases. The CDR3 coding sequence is TGTGCCAGCAGCTTCGCTAGCGGGAGTAATGAGCAGTTCTTC. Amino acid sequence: CASSFASGSNEQFF.

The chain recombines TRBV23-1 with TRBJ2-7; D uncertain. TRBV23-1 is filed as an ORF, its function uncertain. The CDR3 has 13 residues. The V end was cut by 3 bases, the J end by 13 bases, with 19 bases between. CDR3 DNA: TGCGCCAGCAGTCACTCCCGTCCCAGTTCGGGTTACGTC. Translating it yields CASSHSRPSSGYV.

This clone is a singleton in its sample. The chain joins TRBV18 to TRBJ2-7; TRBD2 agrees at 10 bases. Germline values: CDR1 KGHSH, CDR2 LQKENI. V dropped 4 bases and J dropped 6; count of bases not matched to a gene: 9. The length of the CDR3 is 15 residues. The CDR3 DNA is TGTGCCAGCTCACGAGGAGCGGGAGGGCCGGCCGAGCAGTACTTC. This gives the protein CASSRGAGGPAEQYF.

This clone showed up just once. CDR3 loop: CASIDSGGRVITGELFF. The CDR3 nucleotides read TGTGCCAGCATAGACTCGGGGGGGAGGGTAATCACCGGGGAGCTGTTTTTT. The chain has TRBV7-8 and TRBJ2-2; 8 bases are shared with TRBD2. Germline-derived CDR1 and CDR2 are SGHVS and FQNEAQ. V lost 7 bases and J lost 4; bases outside the gene matches: 14. The CDR3 consists of 17 residues.

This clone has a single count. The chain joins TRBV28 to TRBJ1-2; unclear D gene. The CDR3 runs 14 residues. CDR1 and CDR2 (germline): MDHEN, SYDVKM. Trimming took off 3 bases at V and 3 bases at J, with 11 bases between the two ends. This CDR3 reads CASSFLEVDYGYTF. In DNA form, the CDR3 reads TGTGCCAGCAGTTTTTTGGAGGTGGACTATGGCTACACCTTC.